Shown below are 7 T cell receptor beta chains from a single sample sequenced in a study of Tregs in tolerant kidney transplant recipients. Sequenced by immunoSEQ multiplex PCR; TCRdb stores in-frame clones only, minus some. The table records roughly 250,000 clones, roughly 84% of them present only once. The sequenced material came from CD4+ T cells from blood. These TCRs come from a human donor in good health.

The chain has TRBV11-2 and TRBJ1-6, with no clear D. Germline-derived CDR1 and CDR2 are SGHAT and FQNNGV. The CDR3 spans 16 residues. Trimming removed 1 base at V and 10 bases at J, with 17 bases between. The CDR3 is CASSLAAGNRRSPLHF. The CDR3, as DNA: TGTGCCAGCAGCTTAGCAGCCGGGAATCGGAGGTCACCCCTCCACTTT.

DNA for the CDR3: TGTGCCAGCAGCGTAGCGGGCCAAGAGACCCAGTACTTC. Translated, it gives CASSVAGQETQYF. This chain uses TRBV9 with TRBJ2-5; D is undetermined. This CDR3 spans 13 amino acids. Trimming shortened V by 0 bases and J by 1 base, and 4 bases separated the two germline ends. Germline V gene lookup returns CDR1 SGDLS and CDR2 YYNGEE.

The V call is TRBV9, the J call TRBJ2-7; 7 nucleotides line up with TRBD2. CDR3 length: 13 residues. Per the germline V gene, CDR1 is SGDLS and CDR2 is YYNGEE. The J segment lost 6 bases and the V segment lost 4 bases, leaving 7 bases of the junction unmatched. This CDR3 reads CASSLRGRAEQYF. CDR3 nucleotides: TGTGCCAGCAGCCTCCGGGGGAGGGCCGAGCAGTACTTC.

The chain links TRBV6-5 to TRBJ2-2; no firm D call. The CDR3 loop spans 14 amino acids. Germline V gene lookup returns CDR1 MNHEY and CDR2 SVGAGI. Trimming removed 4 bases from V and 3 bases from J, with 9 bases in between. The CDR3 DNA reads TGTGCCAGCAGTTCCAGGAGAGACACCGGGGAGCTGTTTTTT. It translates to CASSSRRDTGELFF.

The V and J genes are TRBV5-1 and TRBJ2-1; tentative D call: TRBD2 (5 bases). Germline CDR1 SGHRS, CDR2 YFSETQ. Trimming pared 7 bases from V and 5 bases from J, leaving 10 bases between. The CDR3 extends over 12 amino acids. CDR3: CASHTSHNEQFF. The CDR3 coding sequence is TGCGCCAGCCACACTAGTCACAATGAGCAGTTCTTC.

V and J are TRBV5-6 and TRBJ1-1, with no clear D. V was cut by 2 bases and J by 0 bases, with 5 bases left in between. Germline V gives CDR1 SGHDT, CDR2 YYEEEE. The CDR3 sequence is 13 residues long. The CDR3 region is CASSLQLNTEAFF. CDR3 bases: TGTGCCAGCAGCTTACAATTGAACACTGAAGCTTTCTTT.

This chain connects TRBV5-6 to TRBJ1-2; D is ambiguous. Germline V lookup: CDR1 SGHDT, CDR2 YYEEEE. The CDR3 has 12 amino acids. V lost 3 bases and J 8 bases, leaving 11 bases between the germline ends. CDR3 nucleotide sequence: TGTGCCAGCAGCTCCCAGGAGGTCGGCTACACCTTC. Translation gives CASSSQEVGYTF.